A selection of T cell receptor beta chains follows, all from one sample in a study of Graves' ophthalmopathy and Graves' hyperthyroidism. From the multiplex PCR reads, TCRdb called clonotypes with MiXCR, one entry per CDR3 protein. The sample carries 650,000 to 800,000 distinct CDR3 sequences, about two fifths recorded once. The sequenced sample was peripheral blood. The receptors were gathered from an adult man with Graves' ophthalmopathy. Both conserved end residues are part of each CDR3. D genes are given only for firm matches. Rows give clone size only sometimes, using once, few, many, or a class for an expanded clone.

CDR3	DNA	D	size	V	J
CASSLVSVNTEAFF	TGTGCCAGCAGCTTAGTGAGTGTGAACACTGAAGCTTTCTTT	.	many	TRBV7-2	TRBJ1-1
CASSPTASGVFSGELFF	TGTGCCAGCAGCCCTACAGCTAGCGGGGTGTTTTCCGGGGAGCTGTTTTTT	TRBD2	.	TRBV11-2	TRBJ2-2
CASSFMGFVGYGYTF	TGTGCCAGCAGTTTTATGGGGTTTGTGGGCTATGGCTACACCTTC	.	.	TRBV12-3/TRBV12-4	TRBJ1-2
CASSRGAFSYEQYF	TGTGCCAGCAGCCGGGGGGCCTTCTCCTACGAGCAGTACTTC	.	.	TRBV11-2	TRBJ2-7
CATSGDRRTIDTGELFF	TGTGCCACCAGCGGGGACAGGCGCACGATCGACACCGGGGAGCTGTTTTTT	TRBD1	.	TRBV15	TRBJ2-2
CSVETRQEGTEAFF	TGCAGCGTTGAAACCCGACAGGAGGGCACTGAAGCTTTCTTT	.	.	TRBV29-1	TRBJ1-1
CASTQRKHSNQPQHF	TGTGCCAGTACTCAAAGAAAACATAGCAATCAGCCCCAGCATTTT	.	many	TRBV19	TRBJ1-5
CASRPFGGGYTF	TGTGCCAGCAGGCCTTTTGGGGGGGGCTACACCTTC	.	many	TRBV6-5	TRBJ1-2
CASRGGVQETQYF	TGTGCCAGTAGAGGAGGGGTCCAAGAGACCCAGTACTTC	.	many	TRBV19	TRBJ2-5
CASSESGTRKQGTQYF	TGTGCCAGCAGTGAATCCGGGACAAGAAAGCAGGGGACCCAGTACTTC	.	.	TRBV25-1	TRBJ2-5
CASSQGGGGGYTF	TGCGCCAGCAGCCAAGGAGGAGGGGGAGGCTACACCTTC	.	.	TRBV4-1	TRBJ1-2
CSAWTEIYGYTF	TGCAGTGCTTGGACAGAGATCTATGGCTACACCTTC	.	.	TRBV20-1	TRBJ1-2
CASSLGPNMRAFF	TGTGCCAGCAGCCTGGGACCCAACATGAGGGCTTTCTTT	.	.	TRBV6-6	TRBJ1-1
CSVARGGDQYF	TGCAGCGTTGCGAGAGGGGGGGACCAGTACTTC	.	many	TRBV29-1	TRBJ2-5
CATAGGPHNEQFF	TGTGCCACCGCGGGGGGGCCCCACAATGAGCAGTTCTTC	TRBD2	once	TRBV15	TRBJ2-1
CASSLAAPGLAGNTIYF	TGTGCCAGCAGCTTAGCGGCTCCCGGCCTCGCCGGAAACACCATATATTTT	.	many	TRBV7-8	TRBJ1-3
CATSRDDRGTGYTF	TGTGCCACCAGCAGGGACGACAGGGGTACTGGCTACACCTTC	TRBD1	once	TRBV15	TRBJ1-2
CASSFNSGLYEQYF	TGTGCCAGCAGCTTTAATTCAGGGCTCTACGAGCAGTACTTC	.	many	TRBV7-9	TRBJ2-7
CASSDRTNEKLFF	TGTGCCAGCAGTGACAGGACTAATGAAAAACTGTTTTTT	.	many	TRBV2	TRBJ1-4
CAISPRDSYEQYF	TGTGCCATCAGTCCCCGGGACTCCTACGAGCAGTACTTC	.	many	TRBV10-3	TRBJ2-7
CASSPTGTREIGSYGYTF	TGTGCCAGCTCACCTACCGGGACACGCGAGATCGGGAGCTATGGCTACACCTTC	.	.	TRBV9	TRBJ1-2
CSVEGLAGTDTQYF	TGCAGCGTTGAAGGTCTAGCGGGCACAGATACGCAGTATTTT	TRBD2	.	TRBV29-1	TRBJ2-3
CASSETLNTEAFF	TGTGCCAGCAGTGAGACACTGAACACTGAAGCTTTCTTT	.	many	TRBV6-6	TRBJ1-1
CASSQRGVSNQPQHF	TGTGCCAGCTCACAGCGCGGGGTAAGCAATCAGCCCCAGCATTTT	.	.	TRBV9	TRBJ1-5
CASRQGNEKLFF	TGCGCCAGCCGACAGGGTAATGAAAAACTGTTTTTT	TRBD1	many	TRBV4-3	TRBJ1-4
CSASRQGSVHEQYF	TGCAGTGCTAGTAGACAGGGGTCCGTCCACGAGCAGTACTTC	TRBD1	few	TRBV20-1	TRBJ2-7
CASSPYPESLNTEAFF	TGTGCCAGCAGTCCATACCCAGAAAGTTTGAACACTGAAGCTTTCTTT	.	many	TRBV12-3/TRBV12-4	TRBJ1-1
CASSVNSVGYEQYF	TGTGCCAGCAGCGTCAATTCCGTAGGGTACGAGCAGTACTTC	.	many	TRBV9	TRBJ2-7
CASKDRTSPYEQYF	TGTGCCAGCAAAGACAGGACTTCCCCATACGAGCAGTACTTC	.	many	TRBV2	TRBJ2-7
CASNRAATNEKLFF	TGTGCCAGTAATAGGGCCGCAACTAATGAAAAACTGTTTTTT	.	many	TRBV19	TRBJ1-4
CASSSGHGQPQHF	TGTGCCAGCAGCTCGGGACACGGTCAGCCCCAGCATTTT	.	many	TRBV5-8	TRBJ1-5
CASSLERGPPAYEQYF	TGTGCCAGTAGTTTGGAAAGGGGACCGCCGGCCTACGAGCAGTACTTC	.	many	TRBV19	TRBJ2-7
CAGSLVGSWGRSNSEQYF	TGTGCCGGCAGCTTAGTGGGCAGTTGGGGCAGGTCCAATTCAGAGCAGTACTTC	.	.	TRBV7-9	TRBJ2-7
CAISSGVGYTF	TGTGCCATCAGTTCAGGGGTTGGCTACACCTTC	.	many	TRBV10-3	TRBJ1-2
CASGGEGWEQYF	TGTGCCAGCGGGGGGGAGGGTTGGGAGCAGTACTTC	TRBD2	few	TRBV6-1	TRBJ2-7
CSARWTGKTQYF	TGCAGTGCTAGATGGACAGGGAAGACCCAGTACTTC	TRBD1	many	TRBV20-1	TRBJ2-5
CASSGDTTRTQYF	TGTGCCAGCAGTGGTGACACTACCAGGACCCAGTACTTC	.	many	TRBV6-5	TRBJ2-5
CASSQAGQGGEKLFF	TGTGCCAGCAGCCAAGCGGGACAGGGAGGAGAAAAACTGTTTTTT	TRBD1	.	TRBV14	TRBJ1-4
CASSSGAGIYEQYF	TGTGCCAGCAGCTCAGGGGCCGGGATCTACGAGCAGTACTTC	.	many	TRBV7-2	TRBJ2-7
CASSYSKGYRDTEAFF	TGTGCCAGCAGTTACTCGAAAGGGTATCGGGACACTGAAGCTTTCTTT	.	many	TRBV6-5	TRBJ1-1
CASSELQGSEQYF	TGTGCCAGCAGCGAATTACAGGGTTCCGAGCAGTACTTC	.	many	TRBV7-9	TRBJ2-7
CASSISGMAHGYTF	TGTGCCAGTAGTATATCAGGGATGGCGCATGGCTACACCTTC	.	.	TRBV19	TRBJ1-2
CASRPPSGELFF	TGTGCCAGCAGGCCGCCTTCCGGGGAGCTGTTTTTT	.	.	TRBV7-9	TRBJ2-2
CASSYSRASGGQETQYF	TGTGCCAGCAGTTACTCGAGGGCTAGCGGGGGACAAGAGACCCAGTACTTC	TRBD2	few	TRBV6-5	TRBJ2-5
CASSQDWGEGQPQHF	TGCGCCAGCAGCCAAGATTGGGGCGAGGGTCAGCCCCAGCATTTT	.	.	TRBV4-3	TRBJ1-5
CASSLGTGFVSPLHF	TGTGCCAGCAGCTTAGGGACAGGTTTCGTTTCACCCCTCCACTTT	TRBD1	.	TRBV7-3	TRBJ1-6
CAISKGGSGYTF	TGTGCCATCAGCAAGGGGGGAAGTGGCTACACCTTC	.	.	TRBV12-3/TRBV12-4	TRBJ1-2
CASTLQGTNYEQYF	TGTGCCAGCACCCTACAGGGGACAAACTACGAGCAGTACTTC	TRBD1	.	TRBV2	TRBJ2-7
CSLWGARGYTF	TGCAGCTTATGGGGGGCGCGCGGCTACACCTTC	.	.	TRBV29-1	TRBJ1-2